Sequencing of this T cell receptor (beta chain) was carried out in a study of OX40 agonist ivuxolimab in advanced cancers. Some clones are missing from TCRdb's copy, which holds only in-frame ones; the method was immunoSEQ multiplex PCR. The repertoire consists of some 130,000 clones, with more than 80% occurring once and the leading ten covering about 0.55%. CDR3 length: 16 residues. The V gene's germline CDR1 is KGHSH and CDR2 LQKENI. Trimming took 6 bases from V and 2 from J, leaving 17 bases between them. V gene TRBV18 combines with J gene TRBJ2-1; D is perhaps TRBD2 (6 bases). The input for sequencing was CD4+ or CD8+ T cells sorted from blood, taken in a trial of the OX40 agonist ivuxolimab. The sequence was collected from an adult with an advanced solid tumor such as melanoma, head and neck, liver or kidney cancer. Written as DNA, the CDR3 is TGTGCCAGCTCCCCCCGCGGAGGGAAGGCCTACAATGAGCAGTTCTTC. Protein product: CASSPRGGKAYNEQFF.